This TCR beta chain originates from a study of blood T cells in healthy people across ages. General study results and limits: The recorded TCR beta diversity per million T cells decreased in a roughly linear manner with age.

The length of the CDR3 is 16 residues. CDR1 is SGHKS and CDR2 is YYEKEE in the germline V gene (reference sequence). Trimming cost V 0 bases and J 11 bases, with 23 bases left between them. Primers used in a second PCR of about 7 to 12 cycles were a sample-barcoded 5' primer and a J-beta primer mix. TCRdb re-analysed the 5' RACE reads in MiXCR, keeping a single row per CDR3 protein. The table has some 1.1 million distinct CDR3 sequences, roughly two fifths seen once. As for this clonotype: Its antigen is still unknown.

V and J are TRBV5-5 and TRBJ2-5; no reliable D call. This receptor was identified in a man aged 18 to 29 in good health. Sequencing used blood. In nucleotides, the CDR3 is TGTGCCAGCAGCTTGGGAGGTATTCCCGCCTACAATGAGCAGTACTTC. Translating it yields CASSLGGIPAYNEQYF.